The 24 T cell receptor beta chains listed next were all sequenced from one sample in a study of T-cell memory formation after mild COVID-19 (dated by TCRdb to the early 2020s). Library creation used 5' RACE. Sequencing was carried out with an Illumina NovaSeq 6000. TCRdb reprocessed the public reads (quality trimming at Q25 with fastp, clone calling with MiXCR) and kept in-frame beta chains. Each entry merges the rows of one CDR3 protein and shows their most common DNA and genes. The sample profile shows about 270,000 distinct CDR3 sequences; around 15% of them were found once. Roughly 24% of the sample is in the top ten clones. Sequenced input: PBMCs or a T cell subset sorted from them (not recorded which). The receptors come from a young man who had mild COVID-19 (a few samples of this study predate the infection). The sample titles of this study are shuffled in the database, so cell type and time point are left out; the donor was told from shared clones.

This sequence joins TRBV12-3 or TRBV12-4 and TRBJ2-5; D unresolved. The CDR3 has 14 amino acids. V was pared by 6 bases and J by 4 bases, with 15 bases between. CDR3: CASRGSIAGETQYF. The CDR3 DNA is TGTGCCAGCAGGGGTTCCATAGCCGGAGAGACCCAGTACTTC.

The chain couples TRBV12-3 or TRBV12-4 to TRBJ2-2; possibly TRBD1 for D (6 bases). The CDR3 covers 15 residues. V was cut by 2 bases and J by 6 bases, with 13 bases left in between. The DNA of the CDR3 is TGTGCCAGCAGTTTAATGGGGGCGGCGGCCGGGGAGCTGTTTTTT. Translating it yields CASSLMGAAAGELFF.

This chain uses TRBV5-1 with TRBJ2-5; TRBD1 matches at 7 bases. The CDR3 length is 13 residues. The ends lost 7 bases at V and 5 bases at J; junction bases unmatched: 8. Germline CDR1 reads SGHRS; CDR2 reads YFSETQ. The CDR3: CASSEGAGETQYF. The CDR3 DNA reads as TGCGCCAGCTCCGAGGGGGCAGGCGAGACCCAGTACTTC.

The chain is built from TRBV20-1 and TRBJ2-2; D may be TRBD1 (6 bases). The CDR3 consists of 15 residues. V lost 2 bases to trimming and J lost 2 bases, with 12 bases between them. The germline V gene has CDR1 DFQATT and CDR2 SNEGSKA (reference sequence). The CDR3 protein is CSARQGLSNTGELFF. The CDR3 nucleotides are TGCAGTGCTAGACAGGGGCTCTCAAACACCGGGGAGCTGTTTTTT.

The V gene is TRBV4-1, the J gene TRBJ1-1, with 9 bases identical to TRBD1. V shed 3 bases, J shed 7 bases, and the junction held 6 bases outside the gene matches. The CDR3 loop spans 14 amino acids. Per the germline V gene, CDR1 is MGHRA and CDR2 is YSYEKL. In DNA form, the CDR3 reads TGCGCCAGCAGCCATGGACAGGGGAATTTTGAAGCTTTCTTT. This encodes CASSHGQGNFEAFF.

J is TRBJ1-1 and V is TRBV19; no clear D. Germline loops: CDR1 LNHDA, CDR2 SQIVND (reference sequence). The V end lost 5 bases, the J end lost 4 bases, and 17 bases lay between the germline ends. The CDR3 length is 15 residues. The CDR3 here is CASSDPRVMGTEAFF. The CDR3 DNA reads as TGTGCCAGTAGTGACCCACGAGTAATGGGCACTGAAGCTTTCTTT.

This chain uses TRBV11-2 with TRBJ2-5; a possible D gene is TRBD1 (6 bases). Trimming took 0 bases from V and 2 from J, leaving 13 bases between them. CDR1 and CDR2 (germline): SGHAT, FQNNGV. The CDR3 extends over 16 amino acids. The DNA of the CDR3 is TGTGCCAGCAGCTTAGATCGGGACACCCGGCAAGAGACCCAGTACTTC. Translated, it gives CASSLDRDTRQETQYF.

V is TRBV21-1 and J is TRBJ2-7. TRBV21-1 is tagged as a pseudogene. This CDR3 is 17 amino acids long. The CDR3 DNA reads TGTGCCAGCAGCAAAGAGGAAGAGCCCAAGGGTAGCTACGAGCAGTACTTC. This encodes CASSKEEEPKGSYEQYF.

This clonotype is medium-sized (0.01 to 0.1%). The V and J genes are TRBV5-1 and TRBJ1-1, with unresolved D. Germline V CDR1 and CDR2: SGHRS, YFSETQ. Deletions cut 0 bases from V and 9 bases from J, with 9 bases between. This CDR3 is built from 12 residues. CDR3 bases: TGCGCCAGCAGCTTGGAAGGACCCCAAGCTTTCTTT. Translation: CASSLEGPQAFF. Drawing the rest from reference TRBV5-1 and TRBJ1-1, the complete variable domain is KAGVTQTPRYLIKTRGQQVTLSCSPISGHRSVSWYQQTPGQGLQFLFEYFSETQRNKGNFPGRFSGRQFSNSRSEMNVSTLELGDSALYLCASSLEGPQAFFGQGTRLTVV.

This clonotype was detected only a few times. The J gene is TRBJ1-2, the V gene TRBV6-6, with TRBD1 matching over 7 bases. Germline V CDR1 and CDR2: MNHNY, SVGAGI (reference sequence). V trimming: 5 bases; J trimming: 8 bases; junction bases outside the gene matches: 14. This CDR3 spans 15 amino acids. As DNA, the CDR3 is TGTGCCAGCAGTGCGGACAGGTTCGGACAGCGCGGCTACACCTTC. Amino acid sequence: CASSADRFGQRGYTF.

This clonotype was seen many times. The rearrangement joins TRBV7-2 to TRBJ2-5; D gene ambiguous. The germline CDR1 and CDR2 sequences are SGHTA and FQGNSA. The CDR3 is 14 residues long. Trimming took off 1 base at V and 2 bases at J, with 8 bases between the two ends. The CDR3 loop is CASSLVASQETQYF. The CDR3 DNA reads TGTGCCAGCAGCTTAGTGGCCAGTCAAGAGACCCAGTACTTC.

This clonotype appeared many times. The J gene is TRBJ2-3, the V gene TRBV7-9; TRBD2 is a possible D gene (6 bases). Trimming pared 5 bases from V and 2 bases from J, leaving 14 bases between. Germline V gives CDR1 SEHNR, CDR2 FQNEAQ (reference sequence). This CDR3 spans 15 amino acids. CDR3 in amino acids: CASSTDSGLTDTQYF. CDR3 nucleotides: TGTGCCAGCAGCACAGATAGCGGACTCACAGATACGCAGTATTTT.

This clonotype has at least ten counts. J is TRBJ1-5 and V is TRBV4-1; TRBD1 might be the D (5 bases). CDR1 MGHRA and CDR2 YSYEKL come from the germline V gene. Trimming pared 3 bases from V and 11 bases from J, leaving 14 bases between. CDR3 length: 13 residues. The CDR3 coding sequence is TGCGCCAGCAGCCACGACCCCCAGGGTTCCCAGCATTTT. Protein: CASSHDPQGSQHF.

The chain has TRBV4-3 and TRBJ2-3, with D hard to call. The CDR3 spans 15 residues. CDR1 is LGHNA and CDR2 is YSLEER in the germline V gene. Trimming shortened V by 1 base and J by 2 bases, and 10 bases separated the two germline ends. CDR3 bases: TGCGCCAGCAGCCAAGTGTCTACCCACACAGATACGCAGTATTTT. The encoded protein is CASSQVSTHTDTQYF.

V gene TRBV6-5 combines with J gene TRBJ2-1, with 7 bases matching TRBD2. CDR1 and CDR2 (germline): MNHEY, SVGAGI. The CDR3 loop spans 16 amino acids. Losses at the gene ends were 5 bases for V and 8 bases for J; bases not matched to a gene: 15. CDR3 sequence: CASSRASVAGIDEQFF. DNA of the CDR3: TGTGCCAGCAGTCGAGCTTCGGTAGCGGGTATCGATGAGCAGTTCTTC.

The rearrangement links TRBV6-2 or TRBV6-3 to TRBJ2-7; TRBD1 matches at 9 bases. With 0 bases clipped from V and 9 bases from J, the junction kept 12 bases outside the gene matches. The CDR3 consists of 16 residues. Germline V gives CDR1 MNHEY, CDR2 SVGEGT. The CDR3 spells CASSYSSGTGRLAQYF. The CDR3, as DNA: TGTGCCAGCAGTTACTCAAGCGGGACAGGGCGTTTAGCGCAGTACTTC.

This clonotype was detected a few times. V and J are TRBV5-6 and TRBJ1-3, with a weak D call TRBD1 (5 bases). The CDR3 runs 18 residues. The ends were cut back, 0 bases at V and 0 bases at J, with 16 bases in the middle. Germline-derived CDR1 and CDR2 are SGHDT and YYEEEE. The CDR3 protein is CASSLGPPSGSSGNTIYF. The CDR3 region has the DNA TGTGCCAGCAGCTTGGGCCCTCCCTCAGGGTCCTCTGGAAACACCATATATTTT.

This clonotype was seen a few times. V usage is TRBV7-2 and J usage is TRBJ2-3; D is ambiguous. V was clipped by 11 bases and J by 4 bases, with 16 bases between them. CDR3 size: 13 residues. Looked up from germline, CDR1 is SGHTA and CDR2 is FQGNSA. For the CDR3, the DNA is TGTGCCCGGAGACTGAGCCGCGCAGATACGCAGTATTTT. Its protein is CARRLSRADTQYF.

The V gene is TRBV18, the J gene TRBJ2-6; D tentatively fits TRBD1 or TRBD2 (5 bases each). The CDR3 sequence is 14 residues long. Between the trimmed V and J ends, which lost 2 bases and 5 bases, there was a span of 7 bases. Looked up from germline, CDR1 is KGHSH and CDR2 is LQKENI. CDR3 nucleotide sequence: TGTGCCAGCTCACCAGGGGGACGGGCCAACGTCCTGACTTTC. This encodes CASSPGGRANVLTF.

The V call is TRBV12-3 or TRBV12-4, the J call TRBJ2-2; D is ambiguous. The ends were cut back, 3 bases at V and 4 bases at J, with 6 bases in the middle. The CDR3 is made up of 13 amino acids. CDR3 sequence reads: CASSFRPTGELFF. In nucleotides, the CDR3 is TGTGCCAGCAGTTTTAGGCCCACCGGGGAGCTGTTTTTT.

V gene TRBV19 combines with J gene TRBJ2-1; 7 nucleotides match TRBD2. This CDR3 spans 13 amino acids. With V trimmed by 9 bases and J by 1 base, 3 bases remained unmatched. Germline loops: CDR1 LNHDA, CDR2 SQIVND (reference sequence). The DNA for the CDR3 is TGTGCCAGCAGGGAGGGATCCTACAATGAGCAGTTCTTC. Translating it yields CASREGSYNEQFF.

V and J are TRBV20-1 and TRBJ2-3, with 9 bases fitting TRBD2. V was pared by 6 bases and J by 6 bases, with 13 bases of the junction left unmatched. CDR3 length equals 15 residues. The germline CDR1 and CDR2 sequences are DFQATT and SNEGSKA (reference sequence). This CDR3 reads CSATERGALRDTQYF. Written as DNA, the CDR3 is TGCAGTGCGACCGAGCGGGGGGCACTCCGGGATACGCAGTATTTT.

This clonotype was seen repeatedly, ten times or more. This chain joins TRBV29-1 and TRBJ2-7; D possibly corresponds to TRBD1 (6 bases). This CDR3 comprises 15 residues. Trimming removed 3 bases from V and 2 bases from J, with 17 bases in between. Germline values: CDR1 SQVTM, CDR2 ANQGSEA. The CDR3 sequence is CSVEDGTPSTYEQYF. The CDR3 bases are TGCAGCGTTGAGGATGGGACACCATCCACCTACGAGCAGTACTTC.

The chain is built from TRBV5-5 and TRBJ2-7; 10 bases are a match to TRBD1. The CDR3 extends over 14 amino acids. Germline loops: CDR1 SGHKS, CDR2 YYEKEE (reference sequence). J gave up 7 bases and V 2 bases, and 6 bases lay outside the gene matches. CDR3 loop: CASSFPGTGEEQYV. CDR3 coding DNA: TGTGCCAGCAGCTTCCCCGGGACAGGGGAAGAGCAGTACGTC.